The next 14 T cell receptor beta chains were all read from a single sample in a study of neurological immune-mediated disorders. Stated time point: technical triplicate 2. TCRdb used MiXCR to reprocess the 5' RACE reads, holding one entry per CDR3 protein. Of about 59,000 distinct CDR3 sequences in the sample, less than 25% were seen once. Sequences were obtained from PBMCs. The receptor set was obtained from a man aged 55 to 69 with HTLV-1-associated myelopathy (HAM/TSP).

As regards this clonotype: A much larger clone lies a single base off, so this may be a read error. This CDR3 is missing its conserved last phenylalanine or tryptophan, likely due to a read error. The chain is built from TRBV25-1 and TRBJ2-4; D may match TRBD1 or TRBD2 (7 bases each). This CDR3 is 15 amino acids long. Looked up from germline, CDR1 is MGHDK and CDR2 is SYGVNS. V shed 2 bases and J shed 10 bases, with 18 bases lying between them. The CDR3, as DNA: TGTGCCAGCAGTGAACCTGGGACAGAGGGAGGGATTCAGTACTTA. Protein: CASSEPGTEGGIQYL.

CDR3 amino acids: CAWSWGVGEQYF. CDR3 nucleotides: TGTGCCTGGAGTTGGGGGGTTGGCGAGCAGTACTTC. This sequence joins TRBV30 and TRBJ2-7; maybe TRBD2 (6 bases). The V end was cut by 2 bases, the J end by 6 bases, with 11 bases between. The CDR3 spans 12 residues. Germline assignment: CDR1 GTSNPN and CDR2 SVGIG (reference sequence).

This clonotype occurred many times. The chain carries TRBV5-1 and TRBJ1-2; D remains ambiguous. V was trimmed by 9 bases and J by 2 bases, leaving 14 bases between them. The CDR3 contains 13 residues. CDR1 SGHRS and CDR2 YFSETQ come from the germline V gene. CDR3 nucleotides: TGCGCCACCACCCCAGGCCCAAACTATGGCTACACCTTC. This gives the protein CATTPGPNYGYTF.

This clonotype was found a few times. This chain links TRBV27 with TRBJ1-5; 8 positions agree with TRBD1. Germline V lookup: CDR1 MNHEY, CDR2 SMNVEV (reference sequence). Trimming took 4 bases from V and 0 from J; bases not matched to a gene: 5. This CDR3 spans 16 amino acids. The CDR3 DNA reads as TGTGCCAGCAGTTCTGGACAGGGATATAGCAATCAGCCCCAGCATTTT. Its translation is CASSSGQGYSNQPQHF.

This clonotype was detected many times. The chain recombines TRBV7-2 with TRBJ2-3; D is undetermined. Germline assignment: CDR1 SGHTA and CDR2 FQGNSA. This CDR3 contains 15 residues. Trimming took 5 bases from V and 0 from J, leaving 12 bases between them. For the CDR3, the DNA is TGTGCCAGCAGCATCGTGGCGCGGAGCACAGATACGCAGTATTTT. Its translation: CASSIVARSTDTQYF.

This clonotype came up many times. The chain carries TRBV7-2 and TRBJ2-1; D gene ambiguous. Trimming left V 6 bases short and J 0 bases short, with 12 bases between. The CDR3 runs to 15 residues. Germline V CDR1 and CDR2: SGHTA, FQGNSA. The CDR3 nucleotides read TGTGCCAGCAGGTTGGTGGCTAGCTCCTACAATGAGCAGTTCTTC. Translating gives CASRLVASSYNEQFF.

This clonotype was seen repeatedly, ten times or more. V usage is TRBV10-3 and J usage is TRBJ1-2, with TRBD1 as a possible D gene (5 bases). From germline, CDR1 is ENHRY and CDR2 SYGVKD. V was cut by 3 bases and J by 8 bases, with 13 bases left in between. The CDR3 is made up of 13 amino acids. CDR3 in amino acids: CAISESRGGGYTF. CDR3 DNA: TGTGCCATCAGTGAAAGTAGGGGTGGGGGCTACACCTTC.

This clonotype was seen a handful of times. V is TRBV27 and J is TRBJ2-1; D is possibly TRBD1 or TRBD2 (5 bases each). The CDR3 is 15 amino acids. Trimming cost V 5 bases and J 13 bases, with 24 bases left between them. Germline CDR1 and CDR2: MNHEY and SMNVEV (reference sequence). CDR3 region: CASSLYPGTLGPQFF. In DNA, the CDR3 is TGTGCCAGCAGTCTATACCCCGGGACGTTAGGCCCACAGTTCTTC.

CDR3 sequence reads: CASSTGTGVNEQFF. CDR3 sequence (DNA): TGCGCCAGCAGTACCGGGACAGGGGTCAATGAGCAGTTCTTC. The gene calls are TRBV5-1 and TRBJ2-1; TRBD1 matches at 10 bases. Germline-derived CDR1 and CDR2 are SGHRS and YFSETQ. V gave up 5 bases and J gave up 6 bases; unmatched junction bases: 5. This CDR3 has 14 amino acids. Full variable domain (rest looked up from reference TRBV5-1 and TRBJ2-1): KAGVTQTPRYLIKTRGQQVTLSCSPISGHRSVSWYQQTPGQGLQFLFEYFSETQRNKGNFPGRFSGRQFSNSRSEMNVSTLELGDSALYLCASSTGTGVNEQFFGPGTRLTVL.

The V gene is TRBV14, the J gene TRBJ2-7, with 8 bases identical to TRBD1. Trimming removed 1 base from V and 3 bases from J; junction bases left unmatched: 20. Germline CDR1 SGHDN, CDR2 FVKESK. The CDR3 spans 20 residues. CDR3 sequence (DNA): TGTGCCAGCAGCCAAGGCTTGGGCAGGGGGCCTCTCGCTTCTCTCTACGAGCAGTACTTC. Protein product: CASSQGLGRGPLASLYEQYF.

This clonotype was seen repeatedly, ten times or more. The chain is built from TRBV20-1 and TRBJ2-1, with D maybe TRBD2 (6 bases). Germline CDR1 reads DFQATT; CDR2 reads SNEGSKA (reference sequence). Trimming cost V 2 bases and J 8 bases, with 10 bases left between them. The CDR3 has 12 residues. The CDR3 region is CSARWGVHEQFF. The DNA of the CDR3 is TGCAGTGCTAGATGGGGGGTACATGAGCAGTTCTTC.

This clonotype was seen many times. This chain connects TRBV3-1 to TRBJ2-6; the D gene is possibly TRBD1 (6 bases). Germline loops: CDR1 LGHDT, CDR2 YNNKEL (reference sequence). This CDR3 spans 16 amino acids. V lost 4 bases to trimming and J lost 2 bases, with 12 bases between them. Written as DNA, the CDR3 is TGTGCCAGCAGCCTGTCAGGGGCAGCTGGGGCCAACGTCCTGACTTTC. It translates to CASSLSGAAGANVLTF. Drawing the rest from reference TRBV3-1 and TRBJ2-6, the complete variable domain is DTAVSQTPKYLVTQMGNDKSIKCEQNLGHDTMYWYKQDSKKFLKIMFSYNNKELIINETVPNRFSPKSPDKAHLNLHINSLELGDSAVYFCASSLSGAAGANVLTFGAGSRLTVL.

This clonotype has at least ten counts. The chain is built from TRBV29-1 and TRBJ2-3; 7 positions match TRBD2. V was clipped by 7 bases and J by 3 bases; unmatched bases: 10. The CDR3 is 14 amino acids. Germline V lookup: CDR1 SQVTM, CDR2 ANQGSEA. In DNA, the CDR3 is TGCAGCGGCGCGCAGCGGGGTCGTACAGATACGCAGTATTTT. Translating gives CSGAQRGRTDTQYF.

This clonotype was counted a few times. CDR3 sequence reads: CSVAGTSGRDEQYF. The CDR3, as DNA: TGCAGCGTCGCCGGGACTAGCGGGAGGGACGAGCAGTACTTC. The chain joins TRBV29-1 to TRBJ2-7, with 16 bases identical to TRBD2. Germline values: CDR1 SQVTM, CDR2 ANQGSEA. The CDR3 loop spans 14 amino acids. Trimming took 6 bases from V and 5 from J; bases not matched to a gene: 4.